The sequence of this T cell receptor (beta chain) was determined in a study of CD8+CD57+ T cells in acquired aplastic anemia (dated 2018 in TCRdb). The study in broad terms: DNA extracted from sorted CD4+ and CD8+ cells had a mean of roughly 3.3 ug, with a range of roughly 0.19 to 27.4 ug. Healthy donor samples averaged about 9.8 million reads for CD4+ and 11 million to 13 million for CD8+ cells.

This clonotype was picked up one time. Which antigen it targets is not known. No per-base quality is available; no much larger clone lies one base away. Weak support is all one read offers. Based on the germline V gene, the CDR1 and CDR2 sequences are SGHTA and FQGTGA. Counted from cysteine to phenylalanine, this CDR3 has 12 amino acids. Just the 36-base CDR3 DNA is kept, in frame starting at base 1. Relative to germline, V is 5 bases shorter and J is 11 bases shorter, with 16 bases between their ends. In the study, sorted CD4+ and CD8+ blood T cells from patients with severe aplastic anemia and from healthy subjects underwent deep sequencing of TCR repertoires. Ficoll-Paque density gradient centrifugation was used to isolate peripheral blood mononuclear cells. Before DNA extraction, CD4+ and CD8+ T cells were sorted with FACS or magnetic beads. Results and caveats for the whole study, not just this receptor: Roughly 30 CD8+ CDR3 sequences were shared between patients and controls but appeared highly expressed in patients and within their immunodominant clones. Between patients and healthy controls, no significant difference in CD8+ Simpson's diversity was found (P=0.060).

Profiling of TCR beta VDJ combinations and CDR3 sequences used genomic DNA as the template. TCR repertoire sequencing was run on an Illumina HiSeq 2000. As for the authors' bioinformatics: Repertoire assessment relied on Simpson's diversity index, CDR3 size and DJ length profiles, and TRBV/TRBJ rearrangement plots. The most abundant DNA sequence in the deep sequencing data was taken as the immunodominant clone. CDR3 amino acid sequences were screened for sharing across subjects and compared with published repertoires and the VDJdb database. Clones were called with MiXCR by TCRdb after fastp trimmed the public reads at Q25, and only in-frame beta chains were retained. CDR3 protein duplicates are merged, each entry listing the most common genes and DNA. Here the V and J calls rest on TCRdb's processing, not on the authors' analysis. The sample table lists around 400,000 distinct CDR3 sequences, under 80% of them with a count of one. Jointly, the top ten make up around 4% of the sample.

Material: sorted CD4+, CD8+, or CD8+CD57+ T cells (not recorded which) from PBMCs. The chain joins TRBV7-3 to TRBJ2-7; 6 matching bases give a weak D call of TRBD1. The TCR comes from a human donor in good health, serving as a control. The CDR3 protein: CASSPDRSGEYF. The nucleotides read TGTGCCAGCAGCCCAGACAGGTCCGGGGAGTACTTC.